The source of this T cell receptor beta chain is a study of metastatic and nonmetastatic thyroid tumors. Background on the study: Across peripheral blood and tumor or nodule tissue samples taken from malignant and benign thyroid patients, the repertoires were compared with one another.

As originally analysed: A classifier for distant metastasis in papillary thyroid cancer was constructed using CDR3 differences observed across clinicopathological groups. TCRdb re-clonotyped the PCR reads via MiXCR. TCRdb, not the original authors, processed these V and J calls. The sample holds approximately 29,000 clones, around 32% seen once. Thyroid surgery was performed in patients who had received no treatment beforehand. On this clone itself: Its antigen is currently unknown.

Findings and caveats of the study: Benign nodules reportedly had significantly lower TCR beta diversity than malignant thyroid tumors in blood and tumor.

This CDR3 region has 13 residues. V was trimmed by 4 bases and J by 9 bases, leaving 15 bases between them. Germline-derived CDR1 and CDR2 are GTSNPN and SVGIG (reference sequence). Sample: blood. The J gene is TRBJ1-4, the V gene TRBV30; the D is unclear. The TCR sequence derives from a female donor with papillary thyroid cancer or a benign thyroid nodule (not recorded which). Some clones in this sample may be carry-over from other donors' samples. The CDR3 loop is CAWNLGTKQKLFF. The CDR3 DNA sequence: TGTGCCTGGAATCTGGGCACTAAACAAAAACTGTTTTTT.